These T cell receptor beta chains were read from a single sample in a study of Tregs in tolerant kidney transplant recipients. Only in-frame clones appear in the TCRdb table, and some are missing; sequencing was by immunoSEQ multiplex PCR. This sample has about 46,000 clones, with roughly nine tenths found just once. Sample: Tregs from blood. The receptors originated from a human donor in good health. Each CDR3 is given with its conserved first and last residue. D genes are given only for firm matches. Rows may omit the clone size; those that give it use once, few, many or a size class.

len: 16
v_gene: TRBV10-1
j_gene: TRBJ2-3
abundance: .
d_gene: TRBD2
CDR3aa: CASSELGSGATDTQYF
CDR3nt: TGCGCCAGCAGTGAGTTGGGTAGCGGGGCCACAGATACGCAGTATTTT

len: 13
v_gene: TRBV7-9
j_gene: TRBJ2-1
abundance: few
d_gene: .
CDR3aa: CASSLGLTNEQFF
CDR3nt: TGTGCCAGCAGCTTGGGACTTACCAATGAGCAGTTCTTC

len: 13
v_gene: TRBV6-1
j_gene: TRBJ1-2
abundance: .
d_gene: .
CDR3aa: CASRDLTRYGYTF
CDR3nt: TGTGCCAGCAGAGATTTGACAAGATATGGCTACACCTTC

len: 14
v_gene: TRBV19
j_gene: TRBJ1-4
abundance: .
d_gene: TRBD1
CDR3aa: CASRRDRGREKLFF
CDR3nt: TGTGCCAGTAGGCGGGACAGGGGGAGAGAAAAACTGTTTTTT

len: 14
v_gene: TRBV7-3
j_gene: TRBJ2-7
abundance: .
d_gene: .
CDR3aa: CASSREGGTYEQYF
CDR3nt: TGTGCCAGCAGCCGCGAGGGGGGTACCTACGAGCAGTACTTC

len: 15
v_gene: TRBV5-1
j_gene: TRBJ2-6
abundance: .
d_gene: TRBD1
CDR3aa: CASSTGQSGANVLTF
CDR3nt: TGCGCCAGCAGCACGGGACAGTCTGGGGCCAACGTCCTGACTTTC

len: 14
v_gene: TRBV18
j_gene: TRBJ2-5
abundance: once
d_gene: TRBD1
CDR3aa: CASSPPGGAQTQYF
CDR3nt: TGTGCCAGCTCACCGCCAGGGGGCGCACAGACCCAGTACTTC

len: 14
v_gene: TRBV7-3
j_gene: TRBJ1-6
abundance: .
d_gene: .
CDR3aa: CASSLLSVGSPLHF
CDR3nt: TGTGCCAGCAGCTTATTGTCAGTGGGTTCACCCCTCCACTTT

len: 16
v_gene: TRBV6-5
j_gene: TRBJ2-5
abundance: .
d_gene: TRBD2
CDR3aa: CASSYEAGGPRETQYF
CDR3nt: TGTGCCAGCAGTTACGAAGCGGGAGGGCCTCGAGAGACCCAGTACTTC

len: 15
v_gene: TRBV9
j_gene: TRBJ2-7
abundance: .
d_gene: TRBD2
CDR3aa: CASSVAASGAYEQYF
CDR3nt: TGTGCCAGCAGCGTAGCCGCTAGCGGGGCCTACGAGCAGTACTTC

len: 15
v_gene: TRBV18
j_gene: TRBJ1-1
abundance: .
d_gene: .
CDR3aa: CASSPISRGHTEAFF
CDR3nt: TGTGCCAGCTCACCGATTTCCCGGGGTCACACTGAAGCTTTCTTT

len: 13
v_gene: TRBV5-4
j_gene: TRBJ1-1
abundance: .
d_gene: .
CDR3aa: CASSLGWTSEAFF
CDR3nt: TGTGCCAGCAGCTTGGGGTGGACCTCTGAAGCTTTCTTT

len: 12
v_gene: TRBV6-5
j_gene: TRBJ2-7
abundance: .
d_gene: .
CDR3aa: CASSYSWVVQYF
CDR3nt: TGTGCCAGCAGTTACTCCTGGGTTGTACAGTACTTC

len: 15
v_gene: TRBV5-6
j_gene: TRBJ1-4
abundance: .
d_gene: TRBD1
CDR3aa: CASRDKGATNEKLFF
CDR3nt: TGTGCCAGCAGGGACAAGGGGGCCACTAATGAAAAACTGTTTTTT

len: 14
v_gene: TRBV2
j_gene: TRBJ1-5
abundance: once
d_gene: .
CDR3aa: CASSFEISNQPQHF
CDR3nt: TGTGCCAGCAGTTTCGAAATCAGCAATCAGCCCCAGCATTTT

len: 18
v_gene: TRBV1
j_gene: TRBJ2-6
abundance: .
d_gene: .
CDR3aa: CTSTGPRNPASGANVLTF
CDR3nt: TGCACCAGCACCGGGCCCCGTAATCCCGCCTCTGGGGCCAACGTCCTGACTTTC

len: 15
v_gene: TRBV9
j_gene: TRBJ2-7
abundance: .
d_gene: .
CDR3aa: CASSVVPDSAYEQYF
CDR3nt: TGTGCCAGCAGCGTAGTTCCGGACAGCGCCTACGAGCAGTACTTC

len: 14
v_gene: TRBV6-5
j_gene: TRBJ1-1
abundance: .
d_gene: .
CDR3aa: CASSYTGQTGEAFF
CDR3nt: TGTGCCAGCAGTTACACGGGACAAACTGGGGAAGCTTTCTTT

len: 13
v_gene: TRBV10-3
j_gene: TRBJ2-7
abundance: .
d_gene: .
CDR3aa: CAISPTSSYEQYF
CDR3nt: TGTGCCATCAGTCCGACTAGCTCCTACGAGCAGTACTTC

len: 16
v_gene: TRBV5-4
j_gene: TRBJ2-1
abundance: .
d_gene: TRBD2
CDR3aa: CARTEYSGKVGNEQFF
CDR3nt: TGTGCCAGGACCGAATATAGCGGGAAGGTAGGCAATGAGCAGTTCTTC

len: 14
v_gene: TRBV2
j_gene: TRBJ1-5
abundance: once
d_gene: TRBD1
CDR3aa: CASSLGQADQPQHF
CDR3nt: TGTGCCAGCAGTCTGGGACAGGCCGATCAGCCCCAGCATTTT

len: 15
v_gene: TRBV19
j_gene: TRBJ1-6
abundance: once
d_gene: .
CDR3aa: CASKVSGVGFSPLHF
CDR3nt: TGTGCCAGTAAGGTCTCTGGGGTCGGGTTTTCACCCCTCCACTTT

len: 12
v_gene: TRBV30
j_gene: TRBJ2-5
abundance: .
d_gene: .
CDR3aa: CAWSGTGETQYF
CDR3nt: TGTGCCTGGAGTGGGACGGGGGAGACCCAGTACTTC

len: 14
v_gene: TRBV5-4
j_gene: TRBJ1-2
abundance: .
d_gene: TRBD1
CDR3aa: CASSPGQGRYGYTF
CDR3nt: TGTGCCAGCAGCCCGGGACAGGGGCGCTATGGCTACACCTTC

len: 12
v_gene: TRBV29-1
j_gene: TRBJ1-1
abundance: .
d_gene: .
CDR3aa: CSVVGGVTEAFF
CDR3nt: TGCAGCGTTGTGGGGGGTGTCACTGAAGCTTTCTTT

len: 15
v_gene: TRBV7-2
j_gene: TRBJ2-7
abundance: .
d_gene: TRBD2
CDR3aa: CASSLSRGEGYEQYF
CDR3nt: TGTGCCAGCAGCCTATCTCGAGGGGAGGGCTACGAGCAGTACTTC

len: 18
v_gene: TRBV7-2
j_gene: TRBJ2-2
abundance: .
d_gene: .
CDR3aa: CASSLRFSSRRDTGELFF
CDR3nt: TGTGCCAGCAGCTTAAGGTTTAGCAGCCGCCGGGACACCGGGGAGCTGTTTTTT